This TCR beta chain was retrieved from a study of response to subunit inactivated influenza vaccine. Study findings and constraints: Authors suggested each seasonal influenza vaccination recruits few new T cells.

This clonotype was picked up a small number of times. The antigen is undetermined. TCRdb re-derived calls from the RT-PCR reads in MiXCR, one entry per CDR3 protein. Of more than 600,000 distinct CDR3 sequences listed, around 20% were seen once; the top ten hold roughly a tenth. Trimming left V 4 bases short and J 4 bases short, with 6 bases between. The germline V gene has CDR1 DFQATT and CDR2 SNEGSKA (reference sequence). This CDR3 is 11 amino acids long. Specimen: PBMCs from blood, collected 4 to 6 days after vaccination. This receptor was obtained from a man aged 50-59 years who received an inactivated influenza vaccine. J is TRBJ2-3 and V is TRBV20-1; D perhaps matches TRBD1 (5 bases). Here the CDR3 DNA reads TGCAGTGCTACCAGGGCAGATACGCAGTATTTT. Translated, it gives CSATRADTQYF.